The 25 T cell receptor beta chains presented below share a single source sample, sequenced in a study of cytomegalovirus exposure and HLA in healthy donors. Primers: 60 Vbeta forward and 13 Jbeta reverse. The data were produced by immunoSEQ multiplex PCR, yet TCRdb's version contains in-frame clones alone and is incomplete. Among 240,000 or so clones listed, 82% were seen once. Specimen: PBMCs. The receptors originated from a middle-aged woman in good health and CMV-seropositive.

The gene calls are TRBV4-1 and TRBJ2-3, with TRBD1 matching 8 bases. The V and J ends lost 1 base and 6 bases, in that order; junction bases with no gene match: 3. The CDR3 is made up of 14 amino acids. Germline-derived CDR1 and CDR2 are MGHRA and YSYEKL. DNA for the CDR3: TGCGCCAGCAGCCAAGTGACAGGGGAGGATACGCAGTATTTT. Translation: CASSQVTGEDTQYF.

The rearrangement links TRBV6-6 to TRBJ1-4, with D possibly matching TRBD1 (6 bases). This CDR3 contains 14 residues. Germline V CDR1 and CDR2: MNHNY, SVGAGI (reference sequence). With 6 bases removed from V and 5 bases from J, the gap between germline ends came to 13 bases. The CDR3 nucleotides read TGTGCCAGCAGCCAGGGGTGGAGAAATGAAAAACTGTTTTTT. Its translation is CASSQGWRNEKLFF.

This chain uses TRBV5-1 with TRBJ1-1; possible D gene TRBD1, 6 bases. Germline V gene sequence: CDR1 SGHRS, CDR2 YFSETQ. The CDR3 consists of 14 residues. The V end lost 0 bases, the J end lost 3 bases, and 9 bases lay between the germline ends. CDR3 loop: CASSLGTGYTEAFF. In DNA form, the CDR3 reads TGCGCCAGCAGCTTGGGTACAGGGTACACTGAAGCTTTCTTT.

The chain has TRBV9 and TRBJ1-1; D gene unclear. This CDR3 spans 15 amino acids. V dropped 0 bases and J dropped 0 bases, with 9 bases sitting between them. The V gene's germline CDR1 is SGDLS and CDR2 YYNGEE. In nucleotides, the CDR3 is TGTGCCAGCAGCGTAGATAACAACATGAACACTGAAGCTTTCTTT. Amino acid sequence: CASSVDNNMNTEAFF.

This chain joins TRBV7-2 and TRBJ2-3; 10 nucleotides agree with TRBD2. Germline V CDR1 and CDR2: SGHTA, FQGNSA. The CDR3 has 16 residues. Trimming removed 1 base from V and 3 bases from J; junction bases left unmatched: 4. The CDR3 spells CASSLGASGGTDTQYF. In DNA form, the CDR3 reads TGTGCCAGCAGCTTAGGGGCTAGCGGGGGTACAGATACGCAGTATTTT.

The chain employs TRBV5-4 and TRBJ1-2; tentatively, D is TRBD1 (6 bases). The CDR3 has 14 amino acids. The germline V and J ends were trimmed by 4 bases and 8 bases, with 18 bases remaining between them. Per germline, CDR1 SGHNT and CDR2 YYREEE (reference sequence). The CDR3 DNA reads as TGTGCCAGCAGCCGTACTGGACAGACCGCGGGCTACACCTTC. The encoded protein is CASSRTGQTAGYTF. The whole variable domain, remainder taken from reference TRBV5-4 and TRBJ1-2, is ETGVTQSPTHLIKTRGQQVTLRCSSQSGHNTVSWYQQALGQGPQFIFQYYREEENGRGNFPPRFSGLQFPNYSSELNVNALELDDSALYLCASSRTGQTAGYTFGSGTRLTVV.

The chain combines TRBV30 with TRBJ1-4; D gene ambiguous. Trimming removed 3 bases at V and 7 bases at J, with 18 bases between. The CDR3 has 15 residues. Germline V gene sequence: CDR1 GTSNPN, CDR2 SVGIG (reference sequence). CDR3 bases: TGTGCCTGGAGCCTCGCTGGTATCGGGAGTGAAAAACTGTTTTTT. Residues: CAWSLAGIGSEKLFF.

The chain employs TRBV5-1 and TRBJ2-7; TRBD2 is a possible D gene (5 bases). Per germline, CDR1 SGHRS and CDR2 YFSETQ. V dropped 0 bases and J dropped 3 bases, with 10 bases sitting between them. The CDR3 totals 14 residues. This CDR3 reads CASSLETEGYEQYF. In nucleotides, the CDR3 is TGCGCCAGCAGCTTGGAGACTGAGGGCTACGAGCAGTACTTC.

V and J are TRBV27 and TRBJ1-2; 9 bases line up with TRBD1. The germline V gene has CDR1 MNHEY and CDR2 SMNVEV (reference sequence). The trim removed 5 bases at V and 8 bases at J, leaving 15 bases unmatched. The CDR3 sequence is 16 residues long. The CDR3 DNA sequence: TGTGCCAGCAGTAGTCCCCCCTACAGGGGGCCACTGGGCTACACCTTC. Its protein product is CASSSPPYRGPLGYTF.

This clone is a singleton in its sample. This chain joins TRBV7-9 and TRBJ1-2; TRBD1 aligns across 7 bases. After removal of 2 bases from V and 4 bases from J, the junction contained 13 bases not matched to a gene. The length of the CDR3 is 17 residues. Germline CDR1 reads SEHNR; CDR2 reads FQNEAQ (reference sequence). CDR3 DNA: TGTGCCAGCAGCTTACCAGAACGGGACAGTGAAGTCTATGGCTACACCTTC. This gives the protein CASSLPERDSEVYGYTF.

J is TRBJ1-4 and V is TRBV7-2, with 11 bases that match TRBD1. With 2 bases clipped from V and 11 bases from J, the junction kept 10 bases outside the gene matches. This CDR3 comprises 16 residues. Germline assignment: CDR1 SGHTA and CDR2 FQGNSA. The CDR3 region has the DNA TGTGCCAGCAGCTTAAGTGGGGACAGGGGGACGGGGAAACTGTTTTTT. Amino acids: CASSLSGDRGTGKLFF.

This clone showed up just a few times. At one end the junction does not follow the germline gene, possibly because of a read error. V usage is TRBV7-9 and J usage is TRBJ1-1; D may be TRBD1 (6 bases). CDR3 length: 15 residues. Per germline, CDR1 SEHNR and CDR2 FQNEAQ (reference sequence). The CDR3 spells CSSSPSQGMNTEAFF. DNA of the CDR3: TGTTCCAGCAGCCCCTCACAGGGAATGAACACTGAAGCTTTCTTT.

V gene TRBV4-3 combines with J gene TRBJ2-3, with a weak D call TRBD1 (5 bases). Trimming pared 0 bases from V and 5 bases from J, leaving 18 bases between. CDR3 length equals 17 residues. Germline lookup yields CDR1 LGHNA and CDR2 YSLEER. The CDR3 bases are TGCGCCAGCAGCCAAGACGCAGGGAATACGTTCGTAGATACGCAGTATTTT. Translation: CASSQDAGNTFVDTQYF.

This clone occurred a few times. The CDR3 loop reads CASSQDRKIQPYTWGYTF. The CDR3 nucleotides read TGCGCCAGCAGCCAAGATCGTAAGATCCAACCCTATACTTGGGGCTACACCTTC. The chain joins TRBV4-3 to TRBJ1-2; D is ambiguous. The CDR3 length is 18 residues. V shed 0 bases and J shed 8 bases, with 25 bases lying between them. Looked up from germline, CDR1 is LGHNA and CDR2 is YSLEER.

This clone was counted a single time. V is TRBV11-3 and J is TRBJ2-7, with a tentative D call TRBD2 (6 bases). The CDR3 is 12 amino acids. Trimming shortened V by 6 bases and J by 3 bases, and 9 bases separated the two germline ends. Germline V CDR1 and CDR2: SGHNT, YENEEA. As DNA, the CDR3 is TGTGCCAGCAGAGCGGGTGGCTACGAGCAGTACTTC. Residues: CASRAGGYEQYF.

The V and J genes are TRBV2 and TRBJ1-1; TRBD1 aligns across 8 bases. Germline trimming cut 6 bases from V and 2 bases from J; bases unmatched to any gene: 5. This CDR3 comprises 14 residues. CDR1 and CDR2 (germline): SNHLY, FYNNEI. The CDR3 region has the DNA TGTGCCAGCAGGGAGGACAGGGTCAACACTGAAGCTTTCTTT. Translation gives CASREDRVNTEAFF.

The chain carries TRBV18 and TRBJ1-2; TRBD1 matches at 10 bases. This CDR3 spans 16 amino acids. Germline V gene lookup returns CDR1 KGHSH and CDR2 LQKENI. With V trimmed by 2 bases and J by 6 bases, 9 bases remained unmatched. CDR3 protein: CASSPETGGAVNGYTF. CDR3 DNA: TGTGCCAGCTCACCAGAGACAGGGGGCGCGGTGAATGGCTACACCTTC.

J is TRBJ2-7 and V is TRBV7-2; weak D call: TRBD2 (6 bases). V lost 2 bases and J 1 base, leaving 12 bases between the germline ends. Germline-derived CDR1 and CDR2 are SGHTA and FQGNSA. The CDR3 extends over 15 amino acids. The DNA for the CDR3 is TGTGCCAGCAGCTTAATAGGTGGGAGGTCCTACGAGCAGTACTTC. This encodes CASSLIGGRSYEQYF.

This rearrangement joins TRBV7-2 to TRBJ2-1; D might be TRBD2 (6 bases). V was cut by 0 bases and J by 8 bases, with 11 bases left in between. Germline V gene sequence: CDR1 SGHTA, CDR2 FQGNSA. The CDR3 spans 14 residues. In DNA form, the CDR3 reads TGTGCCAGCAGCTTAGCGGCGACTAGTGATGAGCAGTTCTTC. Protein product: CASSLAATSDEQFF.

With respect to this clone: Other DNA sequences in the same sample also yield this CDR3. This rearrangement joins TRBV4-2 to TRBJ1-4; possible D gene TRBD1, 6 bases. Germline lookup yields CDR1 LGHNA and CDR2 YNFKEQ. V shed 1 base and J shed 4 bases, with 7 bases lying between them. The CDR3 runs 14 residues. CDR3 sequence reads: CASSQARGNEKLFF. DNA of the CDR3: TGTGCCAGCAGCCAAGCCAGGGGTAATGAAAAACTGTTTTTT.

V and J are TRBV4-1 and TRBJ2-2; maybe TRBD2 (7 bases). With 0 bases removed from V and 4 bases from J, the gap between germline ends came to 15 bases. Germline V CDR1 and CDR2: MGHRA, YSYEKL. The CDR3 totals 17 residues. This CDR3 is CASSQDGAGAITGELFF. The CDR3 DNA sequence: TGCGCCAGCAGCCAAGATGGGGCGGGGGCGATCACCGGGGAGCTGTTTTTT.

On this clone itself: Compared with germline, one end of the junction differs, possibly owing to a read error. The chain employs TRBV7-9 and TRBJ1-1; D is unresolved. This CDR3 has 13 amino acids. CDR1 and CDR2 (germline): SEHNR, FQNEAQ (reference sequence). This CDR3 reads CSSSFIRDTEAFF. In DNA, the CDR3 is TGTTCCAGCAGCTTCATCCGGGACACTGAAGCTTTCTTT.

This clone was counted once. This chain joins TRBV19 and TRBJ1-2, with D perhaps TRBD1 (6 bases). Germline V lookup: CDR1 LNHDA, CDR2 SQIVND (reference sequence). V shed 4 bases and J shed 3 bases, with 15 bases lying between them. The CDR3 contains 15 residues. CDR3 nucleotide sequence: TGTGCCAGTAGTACCCAAGCGGGGGGCGACTATGGCTACACCTTC. It translates to CASSTQAGGDYGYTF.

CDR3 nucleotides: TGTGCCATCAGTCAGGGAAACACCATATATTTT. As protein: CAISQGNTIYF. The genes are TRBV10-3 and TRBJ1-3; D gene unclear. Germline loops: CDR1 ENHRY, CDR2 SYGVKD. This CDR3 has 11 residues. With 5 bases removed from V and 4 bases from J, the gap between germline ends came to 3 bases.

The V call is TRBV30, the J call TRBJ1-1; TRBD1 matches 9 bases. Germline-derived CDR1 and CDR2 are GTSNPN and SVGIG (reference sequence). After removal of 8 bases from V and 7 bases from J, the junction contained 5 bases not matched to a gene. The CDR3 extends over 11 amino acids. CDR3 in amino acids: CAGTGRGEAFF. In DNA, the CDR3 is TGTGCCGGGACAGGGAGGGGTGAAGCTTTCTTT.